Listed below are T cell receptor beta chains from one sample, sequenced in a study of cytomegalovirus exposure and HLA in healthy donors. Repertoires were generated with immunoSEQ multiplex PCR, while TCRdb's copy carries only in-frame clones and drops some. The table lists about 150,000 clones, 75% to 90% of them singletons. Sequencing was carried out using PBMCs. The receptors originated from a man aged 30-40 years in good health and CMV-seropositive. CDR3s include the opening cysteine and the closing phenylalanine or tryptophan. The D gene is left open where the match is weak. Clone size appears in some rows only: once, few, many, or a class for an expanded clone.

CDR3 length,clone size,D gene,V gene,J gene,CDR3 protein,CDR3 DNA
12,-,-,TRBV6-6,TRBJ1-1,CASAIGDTEAFF,TGTGCCAGCGCTATAGGAGACACTGAAGCTTTCTTT
14,-,-,TRBV6-1,TRBJ1-2,CASRDQALGGGYTF,TGTGCCAGCAGAGATCAGGCCCTCGGAGGTGGCTACACCTTC
13,-,-,TRBV6-1,TRBJ1-1,CASSGRENTEAFF,TGTGCCAGCAGTGGTCGAGAGAACACTGAAGCTTTCTTT
13,-,-,TRBV9,TRBJ2-3,CASSVGLTDTQYF,TGTGCCAGCAGCGTAGGACTAACAGATACGCAGTATTTT
11,few,-,TRBV19,TRBJ1-6,CASSMRSPLHF,TGTGCCAGTAGTATGAGGTCACCCCTCCACTTT
14,-,TRBD1,TRBV6-5,TRBJ1-2,CASNQRQGNYGYTF,TGTGCCAGCAATCAAAGACAGGGAAACTATGGCTACACCTTC
20,-,TRBD1,TRBV15,TRBJ2-3,CATSNEDRGRPLSSTDTQYF,TGTGCCACCAGCAACGAGGACAGGGGGCGACCTCTTTCCTCCACAGATACGCAGTATTTT
16,few,TRBD2,TRBV6-5,TRBJ2-5,CASSYSGLAGVETQYF,TGTGCCAGCAGTTACTCTGGACTAGCGGGAGTAGAGACCCAGTACTTC
15,-,-,TRBV11-3,TRBJ2-3,CASSFLGGGTDTQYF,TGTGCCAGCAGCTTCCTAGGGGGGGGCACAGATACGCAGTATTTT
18,-,-,TRBV11-3,TRBJ2-7,CASSLRSGGGQRPYEQYF,TGTGCCAGCAGCTTAAGGTCCGGGGGGGGACAGCGCCCCTACGAGCAGTACTTC
15,-,-,TRBV7-2,TRBJ1-3,CASSLVGGVGGTIYF,TGTGCCAGCAGCTTAGTTGGGGGGGTAGGTGGGACCATATATTTT
14,-,TRBD1,TRBV25-1,TRBJ1-4,CASSRDSNNEKLFF,TGTGCCAGCAGCAGGGACAGCAATAATGAAAAACTGTTTTTT
12,-,TRBD1,TRBV9,TRBJ1-2,CASEGQGGGYTF,TGTGCCAGCGAAGGACAGGGAGGCGGCTACACCTTC
14,-,-,TRBV6-1,TRBJ1-4,CASQWAATNEKLFF,TGTGCCAGTCAGTGGGCAGCAACTAATGAAAAACTGTTTTTT
16,-,TRBD2,TRBV7-2,TRBJ2-7,CASSLSLSGRANEQYF,TGTGCCAGCAGCTTGAGTCTTAGCGGGAGGGCCAACGAGCAGTACTTC
16,few,TRBD2,TRBV5-4,TRBJ2-1,CASSLTSGRRYNEQFF,TGTGCCAGCAGCTTGACTAGCGGGAGACGTTACAATGAGCAGTTCTTC
15,few,-,TRBV6-5,TRBJ1-5,CASSYSSGYGQPQHF,TGTGCCAGCAGTTACTCCTCAGGGTACGGACAGCCCCAGCATTTT
15,-,-,TRBV14,TRBJ2-7,CASSQRDSSSYEQYF,TGTGCCAGCAGCCAGAGGGACTCGAGCTCCTACGAGCAGTACTTC
14,-,TRBD1,TRBV7-9,TRBJ1-1,CASSPVEGTAEAFF,TGTGCCAGCAGCCCAGTAGAGGGGACAGCCGAAGCTTTCTTT
15,-,-,TRBV11-3,TRBJ2-2,CASSLGATSTGELFF,TGTGCCAGCAGCTTAGGGGCCACTAGCACCGGGGAGCTGTTTTTT
11,-,-,TRBV6-1,TRBJ1-5,CASSVQQPQHF,TGTGCCAGCAGTGTACAACAGCCCCAGCATTTT
12,-,-,TRBV6-5,TRBJ1-6,CASSYTDSPLHF,TGTGCCAGCAGTTACACGGATTCACCCCTCCACTTT
16,-,-,TRBV5-5,TRBJ2-1,CASSFDRALSAGEQFF,TGTGCCAGCAGCTTTGATCGAGCCCTTAGTGCGGGTGAGCAGTTCTTC
12,-,TRBD1,TRBV11-3,TRBJ1-6,CASGQGGSPLHF,TGTGCCAGCGGACAGGGTGGTTCACCCCTCCACTTT
15,-,-,TRBV6-1,TRBJ2-4,CASSVTGIAKNIQYF,TGTGCCAGCAGTGTCACGGGGATAGCCAAAAACATTCAGTACTTC
13,-,-,TRBV7-3,TRBJ1-1,CASSLFLNTEAFF,TGTGCCAGCAGCTTATTCTTGAACACTGAAGCTTTCTTT
15,-,-,TRBV6-4,TRBJ2-2,CASSAGAQDTGELFF,TGTGCCAGCAGTGCAGGGGCGCAGGACACCGGGGAGCTGTTTTTT
15,-,TRBD1,TRBV5-1,TRBJ2-1,CASSSQQGAGNEQFF,TGCGCCAGCAGCTCTCAGCAGGGGGCGGGGAATGAGCAGTTCTTC
13,-,TRBD1,TRBV6-6,TRBJ1-1,CASGRTGILEAFF,TGTGCCAGCGGGAGGACAGGGATACTTGAAGCTTTCTTT
14,-,TRBD1,TRBV25-1,TRBJ2-7,CASAPGTGVSEQYF,TGTGCCAGCGCCCCCGGGACAGGGGTTAGCGAGCAGTACTTC
17,-,TRBD2,TRBV28,TRBJ2-1,CASSYIAGGSSYNEQFF,TGTGCCAGCAGTTATATAGCGGGAGGGAGCTCCTACAATGAGCAGTTCTTC